The clone carrying this T cell receptor (beta chain) was observed a handful of times. The target antigen is unknown. The data originate from a study of regulatory T cells in long-lasting Graves disease. Study context: The criterion for persistent Graves' disease was over 5 years of antithyroid drugs with positive TSH receptor antibodies.

Sequencing libraries for TCR beta were prepared with iRepertoire HTBI primers and Arm-PCR of CDR3 regions. TCRdb reanalysed the multiplex PCR reads using MiXCR and keeps one entry per CDR3 protein. Here the sample spans fewer than 600,000 distinct CDR3 sequences, 22% being singletons. Germline CDR1 reads SGHTA; CDR2 reads FQGNSA. The V end was cut by 1 base, the J end by 2 bases, with 11 bases between. The CDR3 is 15 residues long. Study observations and caveats: Among the persistent patients, 2,741 public clonotypes were shared, more than the 750 to 1,000 shared among new patients. Rather than thyroid tissue, only peripheral blood underwent study.

Time point meaning: persistent/refractory GD, antithyroid drugs over 5 years with positive TRAb. With RNA extracted from PBMCs as input, the TCR library was made. V and J are TRBV7-2 and TRBJ2-5, with D possibly TRBD1 on 5 matching bases. This TCR derives from a female donor with Graves disease. The input for sequencing was peripheral blood mononuclear cells (PBMCs), taken when the disease was refractory, from a patient treated with antithyroid drugs. The CDR3 sequence: CASSLGLRVQETQYF. CDR3 bases: TGTGCCAGCAGCTTAGGACTCAGGGTACAAGAGACCCAGTACTTC. The whole variable domain, filled in from reference TRBV7-2 and TRBJ2-5, reads GAGVSQSPSNKVTEKGKDVELRCDPISGHTALYWYRQSLGQGLEFLIYFQGNSAPDKSGLPSDRFSAERTGGSVSTLTIQRTQQEDSAVYLCASSLGLRVQETQYFGPGTRLLVL.